These T cell receptor beta chains were read from a single sample in a study of blood T cell repertoires in COVID-19. TCRdb's table, derived via immunoSEQ multiplex PCR, lists solely in-frame clones and lacks some. The sample lists approximately 70,000 clones, approximately 91% occurring once. Sequencing input: peripheral blood. These receptors all come from a human donor with active COVID-19. The donor label of this sample is uncertain. Both conserved end residues are part of each CDR3. Each record gives: D gene, J gene, V gene, clone size, CDR3 protein, CDR3 DNA. D genes are given only for firm matches. The size field is filled for only some rows; it gives once, few, many or a size class.

d_call: -
j_call: TRBJ2-5
v_call: TRBV24-1
clone_size: -
cdr3_aa: CATRGTEETQYF
cdr3_nt: TGTGCCACCAGGGGCACTGAAGAGACCCAGTACTTC

d_call: TRBD2
j_call: TRBJ2-7
v_call: TRBV6-2/TRBV6-3
clone_size: -
cdr3_aa: CASSITLTSGRQHRSSYEQYF
cdr3_nt: TGTGCCAGCAGCATTACCCTGACTAGCGGGAGACAACATAGGAGCTCCTACGAGCAGTACTTC

d_call: -
j_call: TRBJ2-1
v_call: TRBV7-2
clone_size: -
cdr3_aa: CASSRDSGYPFF
cdr3_nt: TGTGCCAGCAGCAGGGACTCAGGGTACCCGTTCTTC

d_call: -
j_call: TRBJ1-4
v_call: TRBV27
clone_size: -
cdr3_aa: CASSFWAATNEKLFF
cdr3_nt: TGTGCCAGCAGTTTTTGGGCCGCAACTAATGAAAAACTGTTTTTT

d_call: TRBD1
j_call: TRBJ1-5
v_call: TRBV7-8
clone_size: -
cdr3_aa: CASSSAKTGDQPQHF
cdr3_nt: TGTGCCAGCAGCTCGGCAAAGACAGGGGACCAGCCCCAGCATTTT

d_call: TRBD2
j_call: TRBJ2-5
v_call: TRBV9
clone_size: once
cdr3_aa: CASSVGLAGIETQYF
cdr3_nt: TGTGCCAGCAGCGTAGGACTAGCGGGAATAGAGACCCAGTACTTC

d_call: -
j_call: TRBJ2-5
v_call: TRBV19
clone_size: -
cdr3_aa: CASSIVRGTGQETQYF
cdr3_nt: TGTGCCAGTAGTATAGTACGGGGGACGGGGCAAGAGACCCAGTACTTC

d_call: -
j_call: TRBJ1-5
v_call: TRBV7-9
clone_size: few
cdr3_aa: CASSSEGGANQPQHF
cdr3_nt: TGTGCCAGCAGTTCGGAGGGAGGGGCCAATCAGCCCCAGCATTTT

d_call: TRBD2
j_call: TRBJ2-1
v_call: TRBV9
clone_size: -
cdr3_aa: CASSVSSGGYNEQFF
cdr3_nt: TGTGCCAGCAGCGTTTCCAGCGGGGGGTACAATGAGCAGTTCTTC

d_call: TRBD1
j_call: TRBJ1-1
v_call: TRBV6-6
clone_size: -
cdr3_aa: CASSYPQGVGTEAFF
cdr3_nt: TGTGCCAGCAGTTACCCACAGGGGGTGGGCACTGAAGCTTTCTTT

d_call: TRBD1
j_call: TRBJ2-5
v_call: TRBV2
clone_size: -
cdr3_aa: CASRAGTGKFETQYF
cdr3_nt: TGTGCCAGCAGGGCCGGGACAGGGAAGTTCGAGACCCAGTACTTC

d_call: TRBD1
j_call: TRBJ2-7
v_call: TRBV2
clone_size: -
cdr3_aa: CASSEGGTGGILQYF
cdr3_nt: TGTGCCAGCAGTGAGGGGGGGACAGGGGGTATTCTGCAGTACTTC

d_call: -
j_call: TRBJ2-1
v_call: TRBV7-9
clone_size: -
cdr3_aa: CASSPSLLANEQFF
cdr3_nt: TGTGCCAGCAGCCCCTCCTTACTAGCAAATGAGCAGTTCTTC

d_call: TRBD2
j_call: TRBJ2-1
v_call: TRBV4-2
clone_size: -
cdr3_aa: CASSQELAGVSEQFF
cdr3_nt: TGTGCCAGCAGCCAAGAGCTAGCGGGAGTTAGTGAGCAGTTCTTC

d_call: -
j_call: TRBJ2-5
v_call: TRBV30
clone_size: -
cdr3_aa: CAWSLGETQYF
cdr3_nt: TGTGCCTGGAGTCTAGGAGAGACCCAGTACTTC

d_call: -
j_call: TRBJ2-7
v_call: TRBV19
clone_size: -
cdr3_aa: CASSPRGYEQYF
cdr3_nt: TGTGCCAGTAGTCCCCGGGGCTACGAGCAGTACTTC